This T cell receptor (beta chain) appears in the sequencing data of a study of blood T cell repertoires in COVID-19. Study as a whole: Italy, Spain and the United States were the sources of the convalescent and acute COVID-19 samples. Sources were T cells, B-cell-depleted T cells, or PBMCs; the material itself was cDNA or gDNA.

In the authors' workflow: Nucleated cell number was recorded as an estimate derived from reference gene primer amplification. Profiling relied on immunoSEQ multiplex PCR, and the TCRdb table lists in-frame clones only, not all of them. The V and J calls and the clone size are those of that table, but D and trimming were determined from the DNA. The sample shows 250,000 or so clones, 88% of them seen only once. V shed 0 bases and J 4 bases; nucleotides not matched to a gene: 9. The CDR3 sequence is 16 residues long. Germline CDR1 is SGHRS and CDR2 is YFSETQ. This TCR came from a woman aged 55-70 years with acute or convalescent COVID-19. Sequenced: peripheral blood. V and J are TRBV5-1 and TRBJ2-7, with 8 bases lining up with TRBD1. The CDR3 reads CASSLEGQAGSYEQYF. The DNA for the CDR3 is TGCGCCAGCAGCTTGGAGGGACAGGCGGGATCATACGAGCAGTACTTC.